Listed below are T cell receptor beta chains from one sample, sequenced in a study of shared clonotypes between healthy human individuals. The assay was immunoSEQ multiplex PCR, and TCRdb's table has in-frame clones only and misses some. The data contain hundreds of thousands of clones, roughly 94% of them singletons. The sequenced material came from naive CD8+ T cells sorted from blood. The receptors were gathered from a man under 40 in good health. Each CDR3 is given with its conserved first and last residue.

>TRBJ2-3|15|TRBV6-4
CASSDGAGSTDTQYF
>TRBJ2-5|13|TRBV5-1
CASSSSGGETQYF
>TRBJ2-1|13|TRBV13
CASREVGVGEQFF
>TRBJ2-1|16|TRBV6-5
CASSYTWTGLINEQFF
>TRBJ1-1|17|TRBV28
CASSILGTGGLNTEAFF
>TRBJ2-7|12|TRBV7-9
CASSGSVYEQYF
>TRBJ2-1|15|TRBV27
CASSPGIAGLAEQFF
>TRBJ2-2|17|TRBV7-9
CASSLPRQGANTGELFF
>TRBJ2-3|18|TRBV6-1
CASSEGLAGESSTDTQYF
>TRBJ2-5|15|TRBV4-3
CASSQGTSDLETQYF
>TRBJ2-7|13|TRBV7-9
CASSLSGTYEQYF
>TRBJ1-2|14|TRBV27
CASSSDSTVYGYTF
>TRBJ2-5|13|TRBV29-1
CSVAIQGQETQYF
>TRBJ2-7|14|TRBV27
CASSSAGTDYEQYF
>TRBJ2-7|15|TRBV7-9
CASNSPGQGIYEQYF
>TRBJ1-4|13|TRBV27
CATQSQGDEKLFF
>TRBJ2-1|16|TRBV15
CATSIRTSGSDNEQFF
>TRBJ2-2|14|TRBV6-1
CASSTAGPTGELFF
>TRBJ2-5|14|TRBV11-2
CASSSYVTQETQYF
>TRBJ1-2|14|TRBV13
CASSSGHANYGYTF
>TRBJ2-7|13|TRBV4-1
CASSRETAHEQYF
>TRBJ1-5|13|TRBV6-1
CASSEPGNQPQHF
>TRBJ2-3|12|TRBV13
CASSPEQGTQYF
>TRBJ2-1|21|TRBV28
CASTTHRVPAGVGLEGNEQFF
>TRBJ2-1|15|TRBV10-3
CAIGRSGQGYNEQFF
>TRBJ2-7|13|TRBV28
CASSLTGGHEQYF
>TRBJ2-5|14|TRBV5-4
CASNEPDREETQYF
>TRBJ2-3|14|TRBV27
CASTPGVSTDTQYF
>TRBJ2-1|18|TRBV5-1
CASSNVDRGIALYNEQFF
>TRBJ2-3|13|TRBV2
CASPGASTDTQYF
>TRBJ2-5|16|TRBV25-1
CASSEGQGAFYETQYF
>TRBJ2-3|15|TRBV6-6
CASSYSVEGGDTQYF
>TRBJ2-7|14|TRBV13
CASSLVRSSYEQYF
>TRBJ2-1|17|TRBV27
CASSPGSSGRAYNEQFF
>TRBJ2-3|15|TRBV5-4
CASSFGREKFDTQYF
>TRBJ2-7|14|TRBV4-1
CASSQEAGGDEQYF
>TRBJ1-2|17|TRBV4-1
CASSQEFPGQGAGGYTF
>TRBJ2-3|14|TRBV10-3
CAIGAGTSADTQYF
>TRBJ2-7|15|TRBV7-8
CASSLVGQGPYEQYF